Sequencing of this T cell receptor beta chain was carried out in a study of T cells in Graves' hyperthyroidism and ophthalmopathy. The study, taken as a whole, reports: The model forecast ophthalmopathy, anticipating it by a median approximately 6.2 months before onset.

Lactation, pregnancy, other autoimmune disease or uncontrolled infection led to exclusion of patients. Diagnosis relied on clinical symptoms, serum thyroxine and TRAb, thyroid ultrasound and orbital computed tomography. This CDR3 spans 13 amino acids. In germline, CDR1 is LGHDT, CDR2 YNNKEL (reference sequence). V lost 5 bases to trimming and J lost 5 bases; unmatched junction nucleotides: 5. Points on this clonotype: Its target is not known.

Regions amplified from RNA transcripts were the TCR beta CDR3 regions. RT-PCR in the first round (using the HTBI primer set) targeted the TCR CDR3. TCRdb processed the multiplex PCR reads anew with MiXCR; each CDR3 protein has one entry. This table holds some 530,000 distinct CDR3 sequences, under 25% found once. The chain has TRBV3-1 and TRBJ1-1; TRBD1 aligns across 7 bases. The TCR sequence derives from a woman in her 70s with Graves' ophthalmopathy. Material: blood. CDR3 loop: CASSTMDRTEAFF. CDR3 in DNA: TGTGCCAGCAGCACGATGGACAGGACTGAAGCTTTCTTT.